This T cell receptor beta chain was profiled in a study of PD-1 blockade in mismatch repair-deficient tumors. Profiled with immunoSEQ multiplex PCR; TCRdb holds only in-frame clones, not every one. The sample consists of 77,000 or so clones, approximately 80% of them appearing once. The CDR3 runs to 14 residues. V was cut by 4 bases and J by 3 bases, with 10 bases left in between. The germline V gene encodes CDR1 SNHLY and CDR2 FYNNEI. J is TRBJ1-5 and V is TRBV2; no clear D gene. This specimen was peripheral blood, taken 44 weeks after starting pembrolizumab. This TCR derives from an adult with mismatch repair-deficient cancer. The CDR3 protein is CASSGGGSNQPQHF. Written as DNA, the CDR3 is TGTGCCAGCAGTGGAGGAGGTTCCAATCAGCCCCAGCATTTT.